This T cell receptor (beta chain) is drawn from a study of blood T cells in healthy people across ages. V was pared by 0 bases and J by 5 bases, with 19 bases between. CDR1 DFQATT and CDR2 SNEGSKA come from the germline V gene (reference sequence). There are 16 residues in the CDR3. Next came a second PCR, run for about 7 to 12 cycles, which used a sample-barcoded 5' primer along with a J-beta primer mix. TCRdb passed the 5' RACE reads through MiXCR, listing each CDR3 protein once. This sample has about 1.8 million distinct CDR3 sequences, with roughly 49% found just once. The receptor was isolated from a woman aged 35 to 49 in good health. Sequenced material: blood. This chain connects TRBV20-1 to TRBJ1-1; TRBD1 is a possible D gene (6 bases). This CDR3 reads CSARDRGRVRGTEAFF. CDR3 nucleotide sequence: TGCAGTGCTAGAGATCGGGGCAGGGTGAGGGGGACTGAAGCTTTCTTT.